A selection of T cell receptor beta chains follows, all from one sample in a study of blood T cell repertoires in COVID-19. Clones were read by immunoSEQ multiplex PCR, and TCRdb kept only the in-frame ones, dropping some. The sample includes approximately 240,000 clones, roughly 81% of them seen just once. The sample consisted of peripheral blood. The source is a man aged 50 to 60 who had recovered from COVID-19. Both conserved end residues are part of each CDR3. Fields, in order: D gene, CDR3 length, clone size, V gene, J gene, CDR3 protein, CDR3 DNA. The D gene is left open where the match is weak. Size is stated for part of the rows, as once, few or many counts, or as a class when the clone is expanded.

>-|13|once|TRBV10-3|TRBJ1-1
CAIRQGTNTEAFF
TGTGCCATCAGGCAGGGAACGAACACTGAAGCTTTCTTT
>-|17|-|TRBV6-1|TRBJ1-3
CASSELAGWVSGNTIYF
TGTGCCAGCAGTGAATTGGCAGGATGGGTCTCTGGAAACACCATATATTTT
>-|11|-|TRBV6-5|TRBJ2-1
CASTEGLRQFF
TGTGCCAGCACCGAGGGTCTTCGGCAGTTCTTC
>TRBD2|14|-|TRBV29-1|TRBJ2-1
CSVERASGRNEQFF
TGCAGCGTTGAAAGGGCTAGCGGGAGGAATGAGCAGTTCTTC
>-|15|-|TRBV11-2|TRBJ2-2
CASSPRTDLAGELFF
TGTGCCAGCAGCCCAAGGACAGACCTTGCCGGGGAGCTGTTTTTT
>TRBD1|15|-|TRBV2|TRBJ2-7
CASSEDRGDTYEQYF
TGTGCCAGCAGTGAGGACAGGGGGGACACCTACGAGCAGTACTTC
>TRBD1|13|-|TRBV9|TRBJ1-2
CASRGQAHYGYTF
TGTGCCAGCAGGGGACAGGCGCACTATGGCTACACCTTC
>-|13|-|TRBV6-6|TRBJ1-2
CASSYSTSYGYTF
TGTGCCAGCAGTTACTCGACAAGCTATGGCTACACCTTC
>-|13|-|TRBV7-6|TRBJ1-1
CASSLGQGAEAFF
TGTGCCAGCAGCTTAGGTCAGGGCGCTGAAGCTTTCTTT
>-|14|-|TRBV3-1/TRBV3-2|TRBJ2-7
CASSHPGSTGEQYF
TGTGCCAGCAGCCATCCGGGATCGACGGGCGAGCAGTACTTC
>TRBD1|14|-|TRBV18|TRBJ2-7
CASSPPQGAYEQYF
TGTGCCAGCTCACCACCGCAGGGGGCATACGAGCAGTACTTC
>-|13|-|TRBV6-5|TRBJ2-1
CASRLRELSEQFF
TGTGCCAGCAGACTCCGGGAGCTAAGTGAGCAGTTCTTC
>TRBD1|16|-|TRBV11-2|TRBJ2-3
CASSLSMDRATDTQYF
TGTGCCAGCAGCCTAAGCATGGACAGGGCCACAGATACGCAGTATTTT
>TRBD1|16|-|TRBV14|TRBJ2-7
CASSQVGTGRSYEQYF
TGTGCCAGCAGCCAAGTGGGGACAGGGCGATCCTACGAGCAGTACTTC
>TRBD1|15|-|TRBV18|TRBJ1-2
CASSPWTGDYGGYTF
TGTGCCAGCTCACCATGGACAGGGGATTATGGTGGCTACACCTTC
>TRBD2|18|-|TRBV11-3|TRBJ2-2
CASSLATSAGALTGELFF
TGTGCCAGCAGCTTAGCAACATCCGCGGGAGCCCTCACCGGGGAGCTGTTTTTT
>-|12|-|TRBV19|TRBJ1-1
CASRQLNTEAFF
TGTGCCAGTAGACAGTTGAACACTGAAGCTTTCTTT
>TRBD2|15|few|TRBV7-9|TRBJ2-2
CASSFTGGNTGELFF
TGTGCCAGCAGCTTTACGGGAGGGAACACCGGGGAGCTGTTTTTT
>-|15|-|TRBV15|TRBJ2-3
CATSRDVQDRDTQYF
TGTGCCACCAGCAGAGATGTCCAGGATCGAGATACGCAGTATTTT
>TRBD2|17|-|TRBV28|TRBJ2-3
CASSGLQQREGTDTQYF
TGTGCCAGCAGTGGGTTACAGCAGCGGGAGGGGACGGATACGCAGTATTTT
>-|15|once|TRBV15|TRBJ1-4
CATSRDGQRQRKLFF
TGTGCCACCAGCAGAGATGGCCAAAGACAGCGAAAACTGTTTTTT
>-|15|few|TRBV29-1|TRBJ2-3
CSVAVGSHSTDTQYF
TGCAGCGTTGCAGTCGGGAGTCACAGCACAGATACGCAGTATTTT
>-|14|-|TRBV6-1|TRBJ1-5
CASSEVGGMQPQHF
TGTGCCAGCAGTGAAGTGGGAGGGATGCAGCCCCAGCATTTT
>TRBD1|15|-|TRBV9|TRBJ1-1
CASSAPGQVSTEAFF
TGTGCCAGCAGCGCCCCGGGACAGGTTTCCACTGAAGCTTTCTTT
>TRBD1|15|-|TRBV27|TRBJ2-5
CASSSGQGSRETQYF
TGTGCCAGCAGTTCCGGACAGGGATCGCGAGAGACCCAGTACTTC
>TRBD2|15|once|TRBV11-2|TRBJ2-2
CASSFGSGSSGELFF
TGTGCCAGCAGCTTTGGTAGCGGGAGTTCCGGGGAGCTGTTTTTT
>TRBD2|17|-|TRBV15|TRBJ2-3
CATSRASTSGSTDTQYF
TGTGCCACCAGCAGGGCTTCGACTAGCGGTAGCACAGATACGCAGTATTTT
>-|15|-|TRBV11-2|TRBJ2-1
CASSLVVGLNNEQFF
TGTGCCAGCAGCTTAGTGGTAGGACTGAACAATGAGCAGTTCTTC
>-|14|-|TRBV6-5|TRBJ1-1
CASSSRQVRTEAFF
TGTGCCAGCAGTTCGAGACAGGTGCGTACTGAAGCTTTCTTT
>-|14|-|TRBV30|TRBJ1-1
CAWNSLRRNTEAFF
TGTGCCTGGAATTCTTTACGGAGGAACACTGAAGCTTTCTTT
>TRBD2|13|-|TRBV2|TRBJ2-7
CATLRGLVGEQYF
TGTGCCACCCTCCGGGGACTAGTTGGCGAGCAGTACTTC
>-|14|-|TRBV19|TRBJ1-5
CASSADYSNQPQHF
TGTGCCAGTAGTGCGGACTATAGCAATCAGCCCCAGCATTTT
>TRBD2|16|-|TRBV7-9|TRBJ2-1
CASSQTSGSSYNEQFF
TGTGCCAGCAGCCAAACTAGCGGGAGCTCCTACAATGAGCAGTTCTTC
>TRBD2|18|-|TRBV5-3|TRBJ2-6
CARSLAGTTFTGANVLTF
TGTGCCAGAAGCTTGGCCGGGACTACTTTTACTGGGGCCAACGTCCTGACTTTC
>-|14|-|TRBV6-5|TRBJ2-7
CASSYYMGGYEQYF
TGTGCCAGCAGTTATTACATGGGGGGATACGAGCAGTACTTC
>-|11|-|TRBV11-2|TRBJ2-7
CASSLTDEQYF
TGTGCCAGCAGCTTAACGGACGAGCAGTACTTC
>-|13|-|TRBV5-1|TRBJ2-7
CASQGVNSYEQYF
TGCGCCAGCCAGGGTGTCAACTCCTACGAGCAGTACTTC